Below are 9 T cell receptor beta chains sequenced from a single sample in a study of shared clonotypes between healthy human individuals. The method was immunoSEQ multiplex PCR; TCRdb's version includes in-frame clones alone and lacks a portion of them. The table lists about 1.1 million clones, roughly 80% of them singletons. Sequencing used memory CD4+ T cells from PBMCs. The subset: CD45RA-negative fraction. The source of these receptors is a man between 18 and 35 years old in good health. Some clones in this sample may be carry-over from other donors' samples.

The chain has TRBV6-5 and TRBJ1-1; D is undetermined. The germline V gene encodes CDR1 MNHEY and CDR2 SVGAGI. V gave up 6 bases and J gave up 0 bases, with 11 bases separating them. This CDR3 contains 14 residues. In DNA form, the CDR3 reads TGTGCCAGCAGCCAGAGGGTCCTGAACACTGAAGCTTTCTTT. This codes for CASSQRVLNTEAFF.

The chain has TRBV5-1 and TRBJ1-2; D unclear. Trimming removed 4 bases at V and 0 bases at J, with 10 bases between. The CDR3 is 14 residues long. From germline, CDR1 is SGHRS and CDR2 YFSETQ. DNA for the CDR3: TGCGCCAGCAGCCACGGGCAGACTAACTATGGCTACACCTTC. Translated, it gives CASSHGQTNYGYTF.

The chain carries TRBV5-1 and TRBJ2-1; possibly TRBD2 for D (5 bases). CDR3 length equals 15 residues. Germline values: CDR1 SGHRS, CDR2 YFSETQ. The germline V and J ends were trimmed by 0 bases and 4 bases, with 11 bases remaining between them. The DNA for the CDR3 is TGCGCCAGCAGCTTGGGTAGCGCGACTTACAATGAGCAGTTCTTC. The encoded protein is CASSLGSATYNEQFF.

The chain carries TRBV4-1 and TRBJ2-2; 8 nucleotides agree with TRBD2. V lost 0 bases and J lost 5; bases outside the gene matches: 8. The CDR3 extends over 17 amino acids. From germline, CDR1 is MGHRA and CDR2 YSYEKL. DNA for the CDR3: TGCGCCAGCAGCCAAGAAGGGCGGGGGGCGCGGACCGGGGAGCTGTTTTTT. Amino acid sequence: CASSQEGRGARTGELFF.

This chain links TRBV6-1 with TRBJ2-7, with 11 bases matching TRBD2. The CDR3 spans 17 residues. V shed 1 base and J 2 bases; nucleotides not matched to a gene: 7. CDR1 is MNHNS and CDR2 is SASEGT in the germline V gene. CDR3 in DNA: TGTGCCAGCAGTGAAGTTGGGGCTAGCGGGAGGCCCTACGAGCAGTACTTC. It yields the protein CASSEVGASGRPYEQYF.

This clone was observed a few times. This rearrangement joins TRBV7-2 to TRBJ2-2; no definite D call. The length of the CDR3 is 13 residues. Germline-derived CDR1 and CDR2 are SGHTA and FQGNSA. The V gene lost 4 bases and the J gene lost 6 bases, with 9 bases spanning the gap. CDR3 sequence (DNA): TGTGCCAGCAGCTCAATGGGCTCCGGGGAGCTGTTTTTT. Translating gives CASSSMGSGELFF.

The chain has TRBV19 and TRBJ2-5; 8 nucleotides agree with TRBD1. CDR3 length: 17 amino acids. With V trimmed by 3 bases and J by 3 bases, 12 bases remained unmatched. CDR1 and CDR2 from the germline V gene are LNHDA and SQIVND (reference sequence). The CDR3 region has the DNA TGTGCCAGTAGTATTTCGGCCAGGGGGCGGGCGGAAGAGACCCAGTACTTC. This sequence encodes CASSISARGRAEETQYF.

The J gene is TRBJ1-4, the V gene TRBV15; D call uncertain. Trimming pared 0 bases from V and 3 bases from J, leaving 11 bases between. The germline gives CDR1 LNHNV, CDR2 YYDKDF (reference sequence). This CDR3 comprises 16 residues. The CDR3 region is CATSRDRSRPNEKLFF. The CDR3 region has the DNA TGTGCCACCAGCAGAGATCGGAGCAGGCCTAATGAAAAACTGTTTTTT.

CDR3 in amino acids: CASSPYGQGWYF. In nucleotides, the CDR3 is TGTGCCAGCTCACCATATGGACAGGGATGGTATTTT. This chain links TRBV18 with TRBJ2-3, with TRBD1 matching over 8 bases. Germline values: CDR1 KGHSH, CDR2 LQKENI. The CDR3 contains 12 residues. With 2 bases clipped from V and 14 bases from J, the junction kept 6 bases outside the gene matches. The variable domain in full, with the rest retrieved from reference TRBV18 and TRBJ2-3, is NAGVMQNPRHLVRRRGQEARLRCSPMKGHSHVYWYRQLPEEGLKFMVYLQKENIIDESGMPKERFSAEFPKEGPSILRIQQVVRGDSAAYFCASSPYGQGWYFGPGTRLTVL.